The text below deals with one TCR beta chain. The CDR3 is 13 residues long. Trimming shortened V by 6 bases and J by 3 bases, and 9 bases separated the two germline ends. The germline V gene has CDR1 LNHDA and CDR2 SQIVND (reference sequence). This record belongs to a study of identical twins. In TCRdb, the 5' RACE reads were re-called with MiXCR into one record per CDR3 protein. The profile shows 1.5 million to 2 million distinct CDR3 sequences, about 31% of them singletons. The chain employs TRBV19 and TRBJ1-5; possibly TRBD1 for D (5 bases). The sample was cord blood. The receptor was derived from a newborn girl in good health. For the CDR3, the DNA is TGTGCCAGTAGGCGACAGATCAATCAGCCCCAGCATTTT. This codes for CASRRQINQPQHF.